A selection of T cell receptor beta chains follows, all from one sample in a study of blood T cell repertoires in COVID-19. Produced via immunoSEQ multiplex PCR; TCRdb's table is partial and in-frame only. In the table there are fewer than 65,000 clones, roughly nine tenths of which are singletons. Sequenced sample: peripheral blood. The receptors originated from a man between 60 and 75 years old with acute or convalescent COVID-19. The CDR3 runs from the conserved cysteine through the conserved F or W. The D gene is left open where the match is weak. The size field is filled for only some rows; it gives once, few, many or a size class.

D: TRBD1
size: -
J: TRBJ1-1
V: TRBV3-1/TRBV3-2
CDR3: CASSRGQGGAFF
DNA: TGTGCCAGCAGCCGAGGACAGGGAGGAGCTTTCTTT

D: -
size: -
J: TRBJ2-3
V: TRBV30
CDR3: CAWEKGDTDTQYF
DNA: TGTGCCTGGGAGAAGGGAGACACAGATACGCAGTATTTT

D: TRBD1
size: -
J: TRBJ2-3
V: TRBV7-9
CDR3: CASYRDRGSDTQYF
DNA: TGTGCCAGCTACCGGGACAGGGGATCCGATACGCAGTATTTT

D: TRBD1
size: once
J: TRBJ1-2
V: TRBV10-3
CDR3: CASLSGQGTGGYTF
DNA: TGTGCCTCCCTGTCGGGACAGGGAACAGGTGGCTACACCTTC

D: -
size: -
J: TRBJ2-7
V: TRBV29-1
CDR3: CSVVIQGSGQYF
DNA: TGCAGCGTTGTTATTCAGGGCTCCGGGCAGTACTTC

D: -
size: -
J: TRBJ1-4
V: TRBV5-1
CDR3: CASSLSSTTNEKLFF
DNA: TGCGCCAGCAGCTTGTCGTCTACAACTAATGAAAAACTGTTTTTT

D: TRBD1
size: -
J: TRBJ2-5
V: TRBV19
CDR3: CATCEPGQGQETQYF
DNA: TGTGCCACGTGTGAGCCGGGACAGGGGCAAGAGACCCAGTACTTC

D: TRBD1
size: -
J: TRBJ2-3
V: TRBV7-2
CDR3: CASAGRTGETDTQYF
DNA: TGTGCCAGCGCCGGGCGGACAGGCGAGACAGATACGCAGTATTTT

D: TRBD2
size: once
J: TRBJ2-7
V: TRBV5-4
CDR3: CASSTGGGTRLTYEQYF
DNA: TGTGCCAGCTCCACGGGAGGGGGAACTCGGCTGACCTACGAGCAGTACTTC

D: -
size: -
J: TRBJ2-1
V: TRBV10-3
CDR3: CAISESGLSSYNEQFF
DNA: TGTGCCATCAGTGAGTCGGGGCTGAGCTCCTACAATGAGCAGTTCTTC